This TCR beta chain was documented in a study of control samples from healthy donors and cancer patients. Germline V gene lookup returns CDR1 SGDLS and CDR2 YYNGEE. The V end was cut by 0 bases, the J end by 0 bases, with 15 bases between. The CDR3 consists of 18 residues. TCRdb's copy holds only in-frame clones and misses some; the assay was immunoSEQ multiplex PCR. This table has approximately 26,000 clones, approximately 90% appearing once. The sequence derives from a man aged 50 to 59 with lung cancer. V and J are TRBV9 and TRBJ1-4; D is unresolved. The material sequenced was PBMCs. CDR3 residues: CASSVGRAGGPTNEKLFF. DNA for the CDR3: TGTGCCAGCAGCGTAGGGAGGGCGGGTGGCCCAACTAATGAAAAACTGTTTTTT.